This T cell receptor beta chain appears in the sequencing data of a study of blood T cell repertoires in COVID-19. Germline V gives CDR1 SGHDN, CDR2 FVKESK. There are 21 residues in the CDR3. Trimming shortened V by 0 bases and J by 1 base, and 22 bases separated the two germline ends. Measured with immunoSEQ multiplex PCR; TCRdb has only the in-frame clones, and not every one. This sample carries approximately 140,000 clones, 75% to 85% of them seen once, and the ten largest clones take approximately 9.2%. The clonotype originates from a human donor with acute or convalescent COVID-19. The donor label of this sample is uncertain. The V and J genes are TRBV14 and TRBJ2-6, with D perhaps matching TRBD1 (6 bases). Sequencing used peripheral blood. The CDR3 DNA sequence: TGTGCCAGCAGCCAAGACAGGGGCTGGGACAACGCTTATTCTGGGGCCAACGTCCTGACTTTC. As protein: CASSQDRGWDNAYSGANVLTF. Full variable domain (outside the CDR3, taken from reference TRBV14 and TRBJ2-6): EAGVTQFPSHSVIEKGQTVTLRCDPISGHDNLYWYRRVMGKEIKFLLHFVKESKQDESGMPNNRFLAERTGGTYSTLKVQPAELEDSGVYFCASSQDRGWDNAYSGANVLTFGAGSRLTVL.